One sample yielded the 15 T cell receptor beta chains listed below, sequenced in a study of CD8 T cells in Susac syndrome. It was with random hexamers that 0.5 to 1 ug RNA was reverse transcribed. A single record per CDR3 protein comes from TCRdb applying MiXCR to the immunoSEQ multiplex PCR reads. The table shows more than 95,000 distinct CDR3 sequences, with approximately 93% occurring only once. The sequenced sample was CD8+ T cells from PBMCs. These receptor sequences come from a human donor with multiple sclerosis.

The rearrangement uses TRBV13 and TRBJ2-1; TRBD2 agrees at 9 bases. After removal of 1 base from V and 9 bases from J, the junction contained 7 bases not matched to a gene. The CDR3 length is 15 residues. Germline-derived CDR1 and CDR2 are PRHDT and FYEKMQ (reference sequence). CDR3 DNA sequence: TGTGCCAGCAGCTTAGTAGCGGGAGAAGGCGGTGAGCAGTTCTTC. Translating it yields CASSLVAGEGGEQFF.

The V call is TRBV29-1, the J call TRBJ1-2, with TRBD1 identical over 10 bases. The CDR3 covers 13 residues. The germline CDR1 and CDR2 sequences are SQVTM and ANQGSEA. The V gene end was trimmed by 6 bases and the J gene end by 8 bases; junction bases not matched to a gene: 9. As DNA, the CDR3 is TGCAGCGTCTGGGGACAGGGGAAAGACGGCTACACCTTC. It specifies CSVWGQGKDGYTF.

The chain combines TRBV13 with TRBJ2-1, with 11 bases identical to TRBD2. The trim removed 5 bases at V and 6 bases at J, leaving 9 bases unmatched. Germline assignment: CDR1 PRHDT and CDR2 FYEKMQ (reference sequence). The length of the CDR3 is 16 residues. The CDR3 DNA reads as TGTGCCAGCAGCGTTAGCGGGGGGGCGGTGGTCAATGAGCAGTTCTTC. Protein sequence: CASSVSGGAVVNEQFF. The variable domain in full, with the rest retrieved from reference TRBV13 and TRBJ2-1, is AAGVIQSPRHLIKEKRETATLKCYPIPRHDTVYWYQQGPGQDPQFLISFYEKMQSDKGSIPDRFSAQQFSDYHSELNMSSLELGDSALYFCASSVSGGAVVNEQFFGPGTRLTVL.

The rearrangement uses TRBV6-6 and TRBJ1-5; D not resolved. Looked up from germline, CDR1 is MNHNY and CDR2 is SVGAGI (reference sequence). The V gene lost 6 bases and the J gene lost 4 bases, with 13 bases spanning the gap. The CDR3 totals 14 residues. CDR3 sequence reads: CASSLGEPNQPQHF. CDR3 nucleotides: TGTGCCAGCAGCCTCGGGGAACCAAATCAGCCCCAGCATTTT.

The V gene is TRBV4-1, the J gene TRBJ2-7; 9 nucleotides line up with TRBD1. This CDR3 is built from 15 residues. With V trimmed by 2 bases and J by 4 bases, 6 bases remained unmatched. The germline CDR1 and CDR2 sequences are MGHRA and YSYEKL. DNA of the CDR3: TGCGCCAGCAGCCAATGGACAGGGGAGATTTACGAGCAGTACTTC. Its translation: CASSQWTGEIYEQYF.

This chain connects TRBV29-1 to TRBJ2-7; TRBD1 matches 7 bases. J gave up 3 bases and V 6 bases, and 8 bases lay outside the gene matches. CDR1 is SQVTM, CDR2 ANQGSEA, per germline. This CDR3 has 13 residues. CDR3 sequence: CSVLTGDGYEQYV. CDR3 DNA: TGCAGCGTGCTTACAGGGGACGGCTACGAGCAGTACGTC.

The chain has TRBV9 and TRBJ2-6; 7 bases match TRBD1. Germline V CDR1 and CDR2: SGDLS, YYNGEE. Trimming cost V 3 bases and J 2 bases; bases outside gene matches: 2. The CDR3 consists of 15 residues. CDR3 sequence: CASSGQGPGANVLTF. CDR3 in DNA: TGTGCCAGCAGCGGACAGGGCCCTGGGGCCAACGTCCTGACTTTC.

The chain has TRBV12-3 or TRBV12-4 and TRBJ2-2; a possible D gene is TRBD2 (6 bases). The ends were cut back, 1 base at V and 4 bases at J, with 10 bases in the middle. The CDR3 contains 15 residues. Here the CDR3 reads CASSLGLAPTGELFF. DNA of the CDR3: TGTGCCAGCAGTTTAGGGCTAGCGCCCACCGGGGAGCTGTTTTTT.

The chain uses TRBV29-1 and TRBJ1-2; D ambiguous. The CDR3 consists of 13 residues. The germline V gene has CDR1 SQVTM and CDR2 ANQGSEA. Deletions cut 6 bases from V and 5 bases from J, with 16 bases between. CDR3 sequence reads: CSVALVTDYGYTF. The CDR3 DNA is TGCAGCGTCGCTTTAGTCACAGATTATGGCTACACCTTC.

The genes are TRBV7-2 and TRBJ2-7; D is unresolved. Trimming removed 2 bases from V and 2 bases from J, with 7 bases in between. This CDR3 has 13 residues. The germline V gene encodes CDR1 SGHTA and CDR2 FQGNSA. Here the CDR3 reads CASSLSPAYEQYV. DNA of the CDR3: TGTGCCAGCAGCTTAAGTCCAGCCTACGAGCAGTACGTC.

The rearrangement uses TRBV3-1 and TRBJ2-5; possibly TRBD1 for D (6 bases). The CDR3 is made up of 16 amino acids. Trimming removed 1 base from V and 4 bases from J, with 16 bases in between. Germline V lookup: CDR1 LGHDT, CDR2 YNNKEL (reference sequence). CDR3 amino acids: CASSQGLGQSGETQYF. The CDR3 DNA reads as TGTGCCAGCAGCCAAGGCCTGGGACAAAGCGGAGAGACCCAGTACTTC.

The chain couples TRBV7-8 to TRBJ1-2, with 8 bases lining up with TRBD1. CDR1 is SGHVS, CDR2 FQNEAQ, per germline. The CDR3 sequence is 14 residues long. Germline trimming cut 7 bases from V and 2 bases from J; bases unmatched to any gene: 6. In DNA, the CDR3 is TGTGCCAGCAAACCGGACAGGGCGAACTATGGCTACACCTTC. It specifies CASKPDRANYGYTF.

V is TRBV6-2 or TRBV6-3 and J is TRBJ2-4; D not certain. There are 13 residues in the CDR3. Germline CDR1 MNHEY, CDR2 SVGEGT. Trimming shortened V by 0 bases and J by 8 bases, and 8 bases separated the two germline ends. The DNA for the CDR3 is TGTGCCAGCAGTTACTCGAGGTTAGACATTCAGTACTTC. Its translation: CASSYSRLDIQYF.

The rearrangement links TRBV19 to TRBJ2-4; D uncertain. This CDR3 contains 14 residues. The V gene lost 5 bases and the J gene lost 3 bases, with 11 bases spanning the gap. Germline CDR1 LNHDA, CDR2 SQIVND (reference sequence). DNA of the CDR3: TGTGCCAGTAGTGCCCGTTTAGACAAAAACATTCAGTACTTC. Translated, it gives CASSARLDKNIQYF.

The CDR3 loop is CASSEGGGGEKLFF. CDR3 in DNA: TGTGCCAGCAGTGAAGGAGGGGGTGGCGAAAAACTGTTTTTT. This chain links TRBV25-1 with TRBJ1-4, with D perhaps matching TRBD1 (6 bases). Germline V gene lookup returns CDR1 MGHDK and CDR2 SYGVNS. The V and J ends lost 2 bases and 8 bases respectively, with 12 bases between them. The CDR3 consists of 14 residues.